This TCR beta chain was sequenced during a study of blood T cell repertoires in COVID-19. In the study overall: Whether acute or convalescent, the COVID-19 samples came from the United States, Italy and Spain. In each case, the material was cDNA or gDNA derived from T cells, B-cell-depleted T cells, or PBMCs.

Under the authors' procedure: Amplification of reference gene primers provided the estimated nucleated cell counts. Sequencing was performed with immunoSEQ multiplex PCR; in TCRdb, only in-frame clones are kept and a portion is missing. V and J calls and clone size are given by that table; D and trimming were obtained from the DNA. The table has about 140,000 clones, around 73% seen once. Sequencing was done on a sample of peripheral blood. The TCR originated in a man aged 55-75 years who had recovered from COVID-19.

The CDR3 DNA follows: TGCGCCAGCAGATTAGGGAGCGGGGGCGCAGATACGCAGTATTTT. This gives the protein CASRLGSGGADTQYF. The gene calls are TRBV5-1 and TRBJ2-3, with TRBD2 matching over 8 bases. The germline CDR1 and CDR2 sequences are SGHRS and YFSETQ. Trimming removed 5 bases from V and 4 bases from J; junction bases left unmatched: 9. The CDR3 loop spans 15 amino acids. The entire variable domain, with the rest obtained from reference TRBV5-1 and TRBJ2-3, is as follows: KAGVTQTPRYLIKTRGQQVTLSCSPISGHRSVSWYQQTPGQGLQFLFEYFSETQRNKGNFPGRFSGRQFSNSRSEMNVSTLELGDSALYLCASRLGSGGADTQYFGPGTRLTVL.